This T cell receptor beta chain stems from a study of T-cell reconstitution after alpha-beta-depleted transplantation in children. Germline lookup yields CDR1 SGHDT and CDR2 YYEEEE. The V and J ends lost 4 bases and 0 bases, in that order; junction bases with no gene match: 9. The CDR3 length is 16 residues. The TCRbeta library incorporated unique molecular identifiers. TCRdb used MiXCR to reprocess the PCR reads, holding one entry per CDR3 protein. The sample contains about 410,000 distinct CDR3 sequences, roughly 22% of which appear only once. The specimen comprised PBMCs from the stem cell graft donor, sampled from the stem cell graft. V is TRBV5-6 and J is TRBJ1-1; 7 bases are a match to TRBD1. The sequence was obtained from a human donor who donated a stem cell graft to a child with acute myeloid leukemia. CDR3 region: CASSRTGQIMNTEAFF. CDR3 nucleotide sequence: TGTGCCAGCAGCCGGACGGGACAGATAATGAACACTGAAGCTTTCTTT.